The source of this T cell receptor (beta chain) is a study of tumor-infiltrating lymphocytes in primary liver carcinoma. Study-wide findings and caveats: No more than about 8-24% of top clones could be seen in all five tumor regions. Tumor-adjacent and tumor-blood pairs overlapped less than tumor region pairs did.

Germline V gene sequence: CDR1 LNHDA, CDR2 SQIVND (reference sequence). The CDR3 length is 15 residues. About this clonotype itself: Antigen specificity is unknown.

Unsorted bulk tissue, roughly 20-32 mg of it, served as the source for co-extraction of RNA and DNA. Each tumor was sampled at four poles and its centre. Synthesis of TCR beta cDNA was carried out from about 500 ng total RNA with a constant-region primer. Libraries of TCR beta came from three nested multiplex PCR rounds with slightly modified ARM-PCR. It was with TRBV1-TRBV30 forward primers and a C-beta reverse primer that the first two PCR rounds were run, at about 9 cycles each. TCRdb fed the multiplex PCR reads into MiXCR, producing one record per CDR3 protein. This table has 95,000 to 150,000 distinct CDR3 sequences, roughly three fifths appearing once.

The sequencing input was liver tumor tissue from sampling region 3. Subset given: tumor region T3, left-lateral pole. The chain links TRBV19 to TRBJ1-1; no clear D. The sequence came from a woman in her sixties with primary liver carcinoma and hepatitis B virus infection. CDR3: CVSSIWSGRNTEAFF. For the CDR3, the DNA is TGTGTTAGTAGTATCTGGAGCGGGAGGAACACTGAAGCTTTCTTT.